Listed below are T cell receptor beta chains from one sample, sequenced in a study of cytomegalovirus exposure and HLA in healthy donors. The repertoire was sequenced with immunoSEQ multiplex PCR; TCRdb's copy has only in-frame clones and lacks some. The sample has some 130,000 clones, over 70% seen once. Sequencing was done on a sample of PBMCs. The receptors derive from a woman aged 60-75 years in good health and CMV-seropositive. The CDR3 runs from the conserved cysteine through the conserved F or W. The order of the fields is J gene, CDR3 length, D gene, clone size, V gene, CDR3 DNA, CDR3 protein. A D gene is named only where the DNA matches it firmly. Clone size appears in some rows only: once, few, many, or a class for an expanded clone.

TRBJ1-1,16,TRBD1,.,TRBV7-2,TGTGCCAGCAGCCCATCAACGACAGGGCGGCTGACTGAAGCTTTCTTT,CASSPSTTGRLTEAFF
TRBJ1-2,14,.,.,TRBV10-3,TGTGCCATGAACAAAAGGGACACGAACTATGGCTACACCTTC,CAMNKRDTNYGYTF
TRBJ1-2,15,.,.,TRBV2,TGTGCCAGGTCAGGGGCAGGGGAGCTTTTCTATGGCTACACCTTC,CARSGAGELFYGYTF
TRBJ1-6,16,TRBD1,.,TRBV6-5,TGTGCCAGCAGTTACGTTACAGGGGCCTATAATTCACCCCTCCACTTT,CASSYVTGAYNSPLHF
TRBJ2-1,14,.,.,TRBV11-2,TGTGCCAGCAGCTTAGAGGCAGACTACAATGAGCAGTTCTTC,CASSLEADYNEQFF
TRBJ2-3,15,.,.,TRBV5-1,TGCGCCAGCAGCTCGCGGACAGTCAGCACAGATACGCAGTATTTT,CASSSRTVSTDTQYF
TRBJ1-2,12,.,.,TRBV7-9,TGTTCCAGCAGTTCAGAACATGGTGGCTACACCTTC,CSSSSEHGGYTF
TRBJ2-7,16,TRBD2,.,TRBV6-5,TGTGCCAGCAGTTTTGCCGGCGGGGGGGAGGGTAGCGAGCAGTACTTC,CASSFAGGGEGSEQYF
TRBJ2-5,14,.,.,TRBV27,TGTGCCAGCAGTTTCGGGGACACCCAAGAGACCCAGTACTTC,CASSFGDTQETQYF
TRBJ2-7,17,.,.,TRBV5-1,TGCGCCAGCAGCTTTTTGCCTGGTGAGCTCGGAGGCTACGAGCAGTACTTC,CASSFLPGELGGYEQYF
TRBJ1-1,13,.,few,TRBV18,TGTGCCAGCTCACCAGGCCAGAACACTGAAGCTTTCTTT,CASSPGQNTEAFF
TRBJ2-3,15,TRBD1,.,TRBV6-5,TGTGCCAGCAGTGCTTGGGACAGGGGGCTGGGTACGCAGTATTTT,CASSAWDRGLGTQYF
TRBJ1-2,15,TRBD1,.,TRBV29-1,TGCAGCGTTGAAGATCGGGGGACAGGGGTTAGTGGCTACACCTTC,CSVEDRGTGVSGYTF
TRBJ2-6,20,TRBD1,.,TRBV11-3,TGTGCCAGCAGCCCCGGATGGGGCGGGACAGGGGGCATTGGGGCCAACGTCCTGACTTTC,CASSPGWGGTGGIGANVLTF
TRBJ1-5,15,.,few,TRBV9,TGTGCCAGCAGCGTAGACCCGGGGGACAATCAGCCCCAGCATTTT,CASSVDPGDNQPQHF
TRBJ1-2,14,TRBD1,.,TRBV27,TGTGCCAGCAGTCCCAGCGGAGGGGGCGGAGGCTACACCTTC,CASSPSGGGGGYTF
TRBJ2-1,15,.,.,TRBV27,TGTGCCAGCAGTTTAACTCGCACAGGCTACAATGAGCAGTTCTTC,CASSLTRTGYNEQFF
TRBJ2-7,14,.,.,TRBV9,TGTGCCAGCAGCGTCGGGACACAGACCTACGAGCAGTACTTC,CASSVGTQTYEQYF
TRBJ1-6,12,.,.,TRBV6-1,TGTGCCGGGAGGTCGGGGAATTCACCCCTCCACTTT,CAGRSGNSPLHF
TRBJ1-6,16,.,.,TRBV5-4,TGTGCCAGCAGCTTGGGGGTAAGGGGGGGGAATTCACCCCTCCACTTT,CASSLGVRGGNSPLHF
TRBJ2-2,15,.,few,TRBV5-1,TGCGCCAGCAGCGCGGGACAGATTAACACCGGGGAGCTGTTTTTT,CASSAGQINTGELFF
TRBJ1-3,14,TRBD1,.,TRBV6-6,TGTGCCAGCAGAGACAGGGACCCTGGAAACACCATATATTTT,CASRDRDPGNTIYF
TRBJ1-4,15,TRBD1,.,TRBV2,TGTGCCAGCAACGAAGGGGACAGAGGAAATGAAAAACTGTTTTTT,CASNEGDRGNEKLFF